These T cell receptor beta chains were read from a single sample in a study of beta chain features in type 1 diabetes. The repertoire was sequenced with immunoSEQ multiplex PCR; TCRdb's copy has only in-frame clones and lacks some. The table has under 300,000 clones, around 14% seen once. The sample comprised naive CD4+ T cells from blood. All receptors come from a man aged 25 to 45 with type 1 diabetes. Each CDR3 is given with its conserved first and last residue. A D gene is named only where the DNA matches it firmly. For some rows the clone size is stated as once, few or many, or as a class when expanded; others skip it.

>NA|NA|TRBV19|TRBJ2-1
CASSGQYNEQFF
TGTGCCAGTTCTGGACAGTACAATGAGCAGTTCTTC
>few|NA|TRBV6-5|TRBJ1-2
CASSYDTRGYTF
TGTGCCAGCAGTTACGACACCCGAGGCTACACCTTC
>NA|NA|TRBV6-6|TRBJ2-7
CASSRATGYEQYF
TGTGCCAGCAGTCGAGCGACGGGCTACGAGCAGTACTTC
>NA|NA|TRBV7-9|TRBJ1-1
CASSLQANLNTEAFF
TGTGCCAGCAGCTTACAGGCGAATCTGAACACTGAAGCTTTCTTT
>NA|NA|TRBV4-1|TRBJ2-5
CASSQDGRGETQYF
TGCGCCAGCAGCCAAGACGGGAGAGGAGAGACCCAGTACTTC
>few|NA|TRBV6-1|TRBJ1-2
CASSEGTANYGYTF
TGTGCCAGCAGTGAAGGTACAGCCAACTATGGCTACACCTTC
>NA|NA|TRBV18|TRBJ2-3
CASSPLGVKDTQYF
TGTGCCAGCTCACCATTGGGCGTCAAAGATACGCAGTATTTT
>few|NA|TRBV6-5|TRBJ2-1
CASSWDWGENNEQFF
TGTGCCAGCAGTTGGGACTGGGGTGAGAACAATGAGCAGTTCTTC
>NA|TRBD1|TRBV2|TRBJ1-1
CASTIQGSTEAFF
TGTGCCAGCACCATACAGGGGAGCACTGAAGCTTTCTTT
>NA|TRBD2|TRBV10-3|TRBJ2-5
CALGQREGETQYF
TGTGCCTTAGGCCAGCGGGAGGGTGAGACCCAGTACTTC
>NA|TRBD1|TRBV29-1|TRBJ1-2
CSVDPGQRPGYTF
TGCAGCGTTGATCCGGGACAGAGACCCGGCTACACCTTC
>NA|TRBD2|TRBV28|TRBJ2-5
CASPWGGQETQYF
TGTGCCAGCCCCTGGGGGGGGCAAGAGACCCAGTACTTC
>NA|TRBD1|TRBV7-2|TRBJ1-1
CASRVDRGGTTEAFF
TGTGCCAGCAGGGTCGACAGGGGGGGAACCACTGAAGCTTTCTTT
>few|TRBD1|TRBV7-9|TRBJ1-4
CASSLGGQDEKLFF
TGTGCCAGCAGCCTCGGAGGACAGGATGAAAAACTGTTTTTT
>few|NA|TRBV4-2|TRBJ2-1
CASSQDSSGNNNEQFF
TGTGCCAGCAGCCAAGATAGTTCAGGGAATAACAATGAGCAGTTCTTC
>NA|TRBD1|TRBV11-2|TRBJ1-5
CASSRDRDEPQHF
TGTGCCAGCAGCAGGGACAGGGATGAGCCCCAGCATTTT
>once|TRBD1|TRBV9|TRBJ2-7
CASSPATLGTATLGEQYF
TGTGCCAGCAGCCCAGCAACCCTGGGGACAGCCACTCTGGGCGAGCAGTACTTC
>few|NA|TRBV7-2|TRBJ2-1
CASSSTFYNEQFF
TGTGCCAGCAGCTCCACTTTCTACAATGAGCAGTTCTTC
>NA|NA|TRBV11-3|TRBJ2-1
CASSLAQGSYNEQFF
TGTGCCAGCAGCTTAGCACAGGGTAGCTACAATGAGCAGTTCTTC
>NA|NA|TRBV30|TRBJ1-1
CAWNGQEGTEAFF
TGTGCCTGGAATGGGCAGGAAGGCACTGAAGCTTTCTTT
>NA|TRBD1|TRBV15|TRBJ1-5
CATSRVQGISQPQHF
TGTGCCACCAGCAGAGTACAGGGGATCAGCCAGCCCCAGCATTTT
>NA|NA|TRBV7-2|TRBJ2-1
CASSFRGASDEQFF
TGTGCCAGCAGCTTCCGGGGGGCGAGCGATGAGCAGTTCTTC
>NA|NA|TRBV6-1|TRBJ2-1
CASRKSGVNEQFF
TGTGCCAGCAGGAAATCGGGAGTCAATGAGCAGTTCTTC
>NA|NA|TRBV7-7|TRBJ2-3
CASSRGQSTDTQYF
TGTGCCAGCAGCCGCGGACAGAGCACAGATACGCAGTATTTT
>NA|TRBD2|TRBV13|TRBJ2-1
CASSLGLGTSGGRYNEQFF
TGTGCCAGCAGCTTAGGTTTGGGGACTAGCGGGGGCCGGTACAATGAGCAGTTCTTC
>NA|TRBD1|TRBV6-1|TRBJ2-7
CASSEAIAGQGSYEQYF
TGTGCCAGCAGTGAAGCGATCGCCGGACAGGGGTCCTACGAGCAGTACTTC
>few|NA|TRBV7-2|TRBJ2-7
CASSSGQLYEQYF
TGTGCCAGCAGCTCCGGACAACTCTACGAGCAGTACTTC
>NA|NA|TRBV6-1|TRBJ1-2
CASSVLEYYGYTF
TGTGCCAGCAGCGTTCTCGAGTACTATGGCTACACCTTC
>NA|TRBD1|TRBV12-5|TRBJ2-7
CASGLVGTGYEQYF
TGTGCTAGTGGTTTGGTAGGGACAGGGTACGAGCAGTACTTC
>NA|NA|TRBV15|TRBJ2-7
CATSNNYEQYF
TGTGCCACCTCCAACAACTACGAGCAGTACTTC
>few|TRBD2|TRBV28|TRBJ2-1
CASISSGGNEQFF
TGTGCCAGCATTTCAAGCGGGGGCAATGAGCAGTTCTTC
>few|NA|TRBV6-6|TRBJ1-5
CASSFGGGNNQPQHF
TGTGCCAGCAGTTTCGGCGGGGGCAACAATCAGCCCCAGCATTTT
>NA|NA|TRBV5-4|TRBJ1-1
CASSPQQDTEAFF
TGTGCCAGCAGCCCGCAACAGGACACTGAAGCTTTCTTT
>few|NA|TRBV7-8|TRBJ2-5
CASSPLWQGRETQYF
TGTGCCAGCAGCCCCCTATGGCAGGGTAGAGAGACCCAGTACTTC
>few|TRBD1|TRBV14|TRBJ1-1
CASSLTGGYTEAFF
TGTGCCAGCAGCCTGACAGGGGGCTACACTGAAGCTTTCTTT
>NA|NA|TRBV6-5|TRBJ1-2
CASSYSNSGGYTF
TGTGCCAGCAGTTACTCGAATTCCGGTGGCTACACCTTC
>NA|NA|TRBV6-1|TRBJ2-1
CASSATTATAYNEQFF
TGTGCCAGCAGTGCGACGACAGCTACTGCCTACAATGAGCAGTTCTTC
>NA|NA|TRBV25-1|TRBJ1-1
CASAGFEAFF
TGTGCCAGCGCCGGTTTTGAAGCTTTCTTT
>NA|NA|TRBV18|TRBJ1-6
CASSPRAGDSPLHF
TGTGCCAGCTCACCACGGGCAGGGGATTCACCCCTCCACTTT
>few|TRBD1|TRBV7-9|TRBJ1-6
CASSLMDRPDSPLHF
TGTGCCAGCAGCTTAATGGACAGGCCCGATTCACCCCTCCACTTT